This T cell receptor beta chain was profiled in a study of T cell clonotyping in hematopoietic cell transplantation. Points from the study as a whole: CD4 and CD8 repertoire contributions could not be separated without sorting.

TCRdb keeps only in-frame clones here, not all; method: immunoSEQ multiplex PCR. The sample contains approximately 70,000 clones, roughly 93% of which appear only once. For this clone: What it binds is unknown.

The germline V gene encodes CDR1 MDHEN and CDR2 SYDVKM. Trimming took off 3 bases at V and 3 bases at J, with 18 bases between the two ends. The CDR3 sequence is 17 residues long. This chain connects TRBV28 to TRBJ1-5, with D uncertain. Source material: peripheral blood mononuclear cells. This receptor was obtained from a man aged 45-60 years in good health. Some clones in this sample may be carry-over from other donors' samples. The CDR3 sequence: CASSFLPGSLYNQPQHF. In DNA form, the CDR3 reads TGTGCCAGCAGTTTTCTCCCAGGCAGCCTTTACAATCAGCCCCAGCATTTT.